This T cell receptor (beta chain) was profiled in a study of T-cell reconstitution after alpha-beta-depleted transplantation in children (dated by TCRdb to the mid-2010s). About the full investigation: Using TCR repertoire profiling, the study followed T-cell immune reconstitution in a quantitative way in children after TCRalphabeta/CD19-depleted allogeneic hematopoietic cell transplantation. Findings and caveats that apply to the study as a whole: Over the following months the frequencies of hyperexpanded clones went down, and after one year T-cell counts and TCRbeta diversity were mostly credited to newly produced T cells. The apparently early alphabetaT-cell count recovery about two months after transplant was reportedly dependent on only several hundred rapidly expanded clones derived from non-depleted graft cells. In some patients, the high TCRbeta diversity seen at day 60 was put down to recipient T cells and intrathymic progenitors that had survived conditioning.

The method was PCR. TCRdb shows the sequencer as Illumina HiSeq 2500. TCR library preparation used molecular barcoding, with unique molecular identifiers applied to normalize quantification of the TCRbeta repertoire. The public reads were quality trimmed at Q25 with fastp and then assembled into clones with MiXCR by TCRdb, keeping productive beta chains. When rows share a CDR3 protein, they turn into one entry using the most common DNA and genes. This sample is represented by about 900,000 distinct CDR3 sequences; about 31% of them were singletons. Over 25% of the sample is taken by the ten largest. The meaning of the sample's treatment or condition label: allogeneic hematopoietic cell transplantation with graft depleted of TCRalphabeta T cells and CD19 B cells. The children who served as transplant recipients had been given grafts of TCRalphabeta/CD19-depleted allogeneic hematopoietic cells. The trim is 1 base for V and 4 bases for J, with a gap of 8 bases between the germline ends. The CDR3 spans 14 residues, from the cysteine through the phenylalanine. The CDR3 DNA has 42 bases and is translated from base 1.

Points on this clonotype: There is no known antigen for this receptor. Base qualities are not recorded, but no much larger clone differs from it by a single base.

The sequence came from a boy in the first two years of life who had a stem cell transplant for SCID, so the T cells may come from the graft donor. The chain was built from TRBV12-3 or TRBV12-4 and TRBJ2-1; TRBD1 might be the D gene, on 5 matching bases. The sequenced sample was PBMCs, mostly from graft donor cells, obtained 360 days after TCRalphabeta/CD19-depleted stem cell transplant. The nucleotide sequence is TGTGCCAGCAGTTTAGGACAGAGATACAATGAGCAGTTCTTC. It translates as CASSLGQRYNEQFF.